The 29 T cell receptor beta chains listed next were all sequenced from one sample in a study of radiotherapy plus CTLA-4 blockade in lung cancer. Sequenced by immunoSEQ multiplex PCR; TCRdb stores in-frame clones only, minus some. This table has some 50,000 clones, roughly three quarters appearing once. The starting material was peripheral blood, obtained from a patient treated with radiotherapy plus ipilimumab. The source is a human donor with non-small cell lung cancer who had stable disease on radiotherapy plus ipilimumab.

CDR3 nucleotides: TGTGCCAGCAGTTTTTCACCTATCAATTCACCCCTCCACTTT. Its translation is CASSFSPINSPLHF. This sequence joins TRBV27 and TRBJ1-6; the D is unclear. CDR3 size: 14 residues. The V gene's germline CDR1 is MNHEY and CDR2 SMNVEV (reference sequence). Between the trimmed V and J ends, which lost 3 bases and 7 bases, there was a span of 10 bases.

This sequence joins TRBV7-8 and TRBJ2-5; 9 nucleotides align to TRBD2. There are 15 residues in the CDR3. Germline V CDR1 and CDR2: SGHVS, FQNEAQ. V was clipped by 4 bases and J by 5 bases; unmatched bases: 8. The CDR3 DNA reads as TGTGCCAGCAGCTCGGGACTAGCACGGGGGGAGACCCAGTACTTC. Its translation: CASSSGLARGETQYF.

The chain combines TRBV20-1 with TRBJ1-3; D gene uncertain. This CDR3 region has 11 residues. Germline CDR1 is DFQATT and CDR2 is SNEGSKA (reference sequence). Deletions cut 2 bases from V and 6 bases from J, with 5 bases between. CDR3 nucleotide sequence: TGCAGTGCTAGACTAGTAAACACCATATATTTT. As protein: CSARLVNTIYF.

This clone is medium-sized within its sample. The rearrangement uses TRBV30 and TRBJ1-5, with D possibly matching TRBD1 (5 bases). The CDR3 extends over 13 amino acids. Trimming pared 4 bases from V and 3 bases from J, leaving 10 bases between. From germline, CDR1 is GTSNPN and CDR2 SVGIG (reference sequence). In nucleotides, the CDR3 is TGTGCCTGGACCTCGGACAACAATCAGCCCCAGCATTTT. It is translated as CAWTSDNNQPQHF.

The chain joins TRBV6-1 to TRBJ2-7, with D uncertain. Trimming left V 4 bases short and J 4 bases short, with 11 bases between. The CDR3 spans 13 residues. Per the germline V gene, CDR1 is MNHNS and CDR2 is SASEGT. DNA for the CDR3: TGTGCCAGCAGTGTGGCAAAGTCTTACGAGCAGTACGTC. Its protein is CASSVAKSYEQYV.

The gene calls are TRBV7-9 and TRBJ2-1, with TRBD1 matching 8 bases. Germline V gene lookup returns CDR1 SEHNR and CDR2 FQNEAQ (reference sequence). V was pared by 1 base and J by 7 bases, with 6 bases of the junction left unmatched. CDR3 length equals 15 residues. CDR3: CASSLGTYRGNEQFF. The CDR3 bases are TGTGCCAGCAGCTTAGGAACGTACAGGGGGAATGAGCAGTTCTTC. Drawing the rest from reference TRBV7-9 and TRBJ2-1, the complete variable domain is DTGVSQNPRHKITKRGQNVTFRCDPISEHNRLYWYRQTLGQGPEFLTYFQNEAQLEKSRLLSDRFSAERPKGSFSTLEIQRTEQGDSAMYLCASSLGTYRGNEQFFGPGTRLTVL.

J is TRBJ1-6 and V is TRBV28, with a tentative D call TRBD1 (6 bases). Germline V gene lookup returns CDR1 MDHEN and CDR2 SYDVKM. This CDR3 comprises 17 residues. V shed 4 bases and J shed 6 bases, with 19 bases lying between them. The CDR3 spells CASSSLHGGSTNSPLHF. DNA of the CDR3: TGTGCCAGCAGTTCCCTGCATGGGGGCAGCACTAATTCACCCCTCCACTTT.

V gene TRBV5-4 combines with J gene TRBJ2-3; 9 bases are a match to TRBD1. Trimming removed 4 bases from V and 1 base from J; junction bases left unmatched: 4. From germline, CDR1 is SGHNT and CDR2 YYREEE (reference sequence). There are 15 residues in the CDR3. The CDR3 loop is CASSVGQGGTDTQYF. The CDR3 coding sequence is TGTGCCAGCAGCGTGGGACAGGGCGGCACAGATACGCAGTATTTT.

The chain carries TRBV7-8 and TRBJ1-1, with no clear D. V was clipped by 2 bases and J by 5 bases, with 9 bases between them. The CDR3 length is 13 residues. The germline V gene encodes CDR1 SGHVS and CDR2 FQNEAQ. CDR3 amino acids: CASSLLEITEAFF. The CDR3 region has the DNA TGTGCCAGCAGCTTATTGGAGATAACTGAAGCTTTCTTT.

CDR3 amino acids: CASSLTHYNEQFF. In nucleotides, the CDR3 is TGTGCCAGCAGTTTGACACACTACAATGAGCAGTTCTTC. This chain connects TRBV27 to TRBJ2-1; D remains unclear. Trimming took off 3 bases at V and 3 bases at J, with 6 bases between the two ends. The CDR3 spans 13 residues. Germline V lookup: CDR1 MNHEY, CDR2 SMNVEV (reference sequence).

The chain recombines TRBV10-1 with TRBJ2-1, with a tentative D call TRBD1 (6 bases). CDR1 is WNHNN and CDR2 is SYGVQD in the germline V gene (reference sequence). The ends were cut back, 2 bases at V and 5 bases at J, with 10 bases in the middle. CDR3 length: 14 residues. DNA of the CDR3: TGCGCCAGCAGTGAGGGACAGAGTAACAATGAGCAGTTCTTC. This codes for CASSEGQSNNEQFF.

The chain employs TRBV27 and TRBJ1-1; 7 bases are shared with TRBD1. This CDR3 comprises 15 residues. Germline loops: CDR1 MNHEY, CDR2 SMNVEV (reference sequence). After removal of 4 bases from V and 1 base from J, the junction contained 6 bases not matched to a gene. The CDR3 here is CASSWDSSGNTEAFF. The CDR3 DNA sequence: TGTGCCAGCAGTTGGGACAGCTCTGGGAACACTGAAGCTTTCTTT.

DNA of the CDR3: TGTGCCAGCAGTGAAAGGACCGGGACCCACTATGGCTACACCTTC. It is translated as CASSERTGTHYGYTF. The chain couples TRBV2 to TRBJ1-2; TRBD1 might be the D (5 bases). The germline V gene has CDR1 SNHLY and CDR2 FYNNEI. There are 15 residues in the CDR3. Trimming stripped 2 bases from V and 3 bases from J, with 13 bases between.

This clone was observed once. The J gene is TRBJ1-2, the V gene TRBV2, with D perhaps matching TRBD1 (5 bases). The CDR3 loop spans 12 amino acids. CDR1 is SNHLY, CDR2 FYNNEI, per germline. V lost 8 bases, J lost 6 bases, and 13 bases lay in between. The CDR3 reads CASQRTQHGYTF. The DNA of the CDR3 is TGTGCCAGCCAAAGGACACAACATGGCTACACCTTC.

The DNA for the CDR3 is TGTGCCAGTAGTATGGGGCGGCTACTTACTGGAAACACCATATATTTT. Its protein product is CASSMGRLLTGNTIYF. This chain connects TRBV19 to TRBJ1-3; D possibly corresponds to TRBD1 (5 bases). In germline, CDR1 is LNHDA, CDR2 SQIVND (reference sequence). The ends were cut back, 3 bases at V and 2 bases at J, with 14 bases in the middle. The CDR3 runs to 16 residues.

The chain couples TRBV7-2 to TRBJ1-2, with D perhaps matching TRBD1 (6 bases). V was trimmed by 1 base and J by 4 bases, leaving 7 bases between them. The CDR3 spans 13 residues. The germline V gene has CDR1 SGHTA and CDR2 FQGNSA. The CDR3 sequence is CASSLGGAYGYTF. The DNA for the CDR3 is TGTGCCAGCAGCTTAGGGGGGGCCTATGGCTACACCTTC. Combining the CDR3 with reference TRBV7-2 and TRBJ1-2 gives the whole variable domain GAGVSQSPSNKVTEKGKDVELRCDPISGHTALYWYRQSLGQGLEFLIYFQGNSAPDKSGLPSDRFSAERTGGSVSTLTIQRTQQEDSAVYLCASSLGGAYGYTFGSGTRLTVV.

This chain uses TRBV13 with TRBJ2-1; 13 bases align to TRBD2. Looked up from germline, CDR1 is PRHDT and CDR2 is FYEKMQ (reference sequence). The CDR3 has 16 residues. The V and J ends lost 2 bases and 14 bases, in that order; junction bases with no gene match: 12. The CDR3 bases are TGTGCCAGCAGCTTAACCGGGGTAACTAGCGGGGGGGCTAAGTTCTTC. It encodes CASSLTGVTSGGAKFF.

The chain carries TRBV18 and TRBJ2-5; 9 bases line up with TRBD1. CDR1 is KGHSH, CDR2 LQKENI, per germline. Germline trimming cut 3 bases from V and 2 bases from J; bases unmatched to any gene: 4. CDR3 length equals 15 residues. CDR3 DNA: TGTGCCAGCTCACCGACCGGGACAGGGCAAGAGACCCAGTACTTC. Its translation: CASSPTGTGQETQYF. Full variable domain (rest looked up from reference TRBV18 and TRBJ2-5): NAGVMQNPRHLVRRRGQEARLRCSPMKGHSHVYWYRQLPEEGLKFMVYLQKENIIDESGMPKERFSAEFPKEGPSILRIQQVVRGDSAAYFCASSPTGTGQETQYFGPGTRLLVL.

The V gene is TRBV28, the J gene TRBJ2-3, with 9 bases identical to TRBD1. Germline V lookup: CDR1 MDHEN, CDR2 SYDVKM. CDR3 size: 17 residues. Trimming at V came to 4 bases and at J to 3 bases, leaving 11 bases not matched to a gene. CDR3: CASSSLLQGARTDTQYF. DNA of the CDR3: TGTGCCAGCAGTTCTCTCTTACAGGGGGCGCGAACAGATACGCAGTATTTT.

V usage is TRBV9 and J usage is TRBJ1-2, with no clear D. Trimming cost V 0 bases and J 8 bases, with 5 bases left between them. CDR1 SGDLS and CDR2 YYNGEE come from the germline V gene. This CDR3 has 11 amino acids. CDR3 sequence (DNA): TGTGCCAGCAGCGTAGAGGAGGGCTACACCTTC. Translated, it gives CASSVEEGYTF.

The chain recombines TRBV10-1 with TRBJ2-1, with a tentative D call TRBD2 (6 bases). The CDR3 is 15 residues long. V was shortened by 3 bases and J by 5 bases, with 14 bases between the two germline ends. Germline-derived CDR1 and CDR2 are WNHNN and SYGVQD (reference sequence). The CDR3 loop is CASSDRRGGDNEQFF. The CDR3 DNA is TGCGCCAGCAGTGATCGGAGGGGAGGTGACAATGAGCAGTTCTTC.

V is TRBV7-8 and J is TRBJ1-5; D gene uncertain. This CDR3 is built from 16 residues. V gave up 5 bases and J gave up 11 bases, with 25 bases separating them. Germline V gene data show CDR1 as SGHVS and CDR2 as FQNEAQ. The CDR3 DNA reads TGTGCCAGCAGCCCGCTCCCGCCCACCGATACGGGATCCCAGCATTTT. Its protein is CASSPLPPTDTGSQHF. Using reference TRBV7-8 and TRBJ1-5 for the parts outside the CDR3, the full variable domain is GAGVSQSPRYKVAKRGQDVALRCDPISGHVSLFWYQQALGQGPEFLTYFQNEAQLDKSGLPSDRFFAERPEGSVSTLKIQRTQQEDSAVYLCASSPLPPTDTGSQHFGDGTRLSIL.

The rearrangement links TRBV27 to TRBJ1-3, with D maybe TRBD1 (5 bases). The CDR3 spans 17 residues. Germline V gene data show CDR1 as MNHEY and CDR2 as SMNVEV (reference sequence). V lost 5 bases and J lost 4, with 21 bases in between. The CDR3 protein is CASSVSGRQRSGNTIYF. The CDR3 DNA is TGTGCCAGCAGTGTCTCCGGCCGACAGAGGTCCGGAAACACCATATATTTT.

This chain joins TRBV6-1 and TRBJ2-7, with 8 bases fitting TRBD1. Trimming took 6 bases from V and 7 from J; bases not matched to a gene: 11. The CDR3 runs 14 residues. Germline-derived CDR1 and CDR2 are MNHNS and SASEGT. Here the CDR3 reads CASRQGVRAREQYF. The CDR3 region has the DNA TGTGCCAGCAGACAGGGGGTAAGGGCTCGGGAGCAGTACTTC.

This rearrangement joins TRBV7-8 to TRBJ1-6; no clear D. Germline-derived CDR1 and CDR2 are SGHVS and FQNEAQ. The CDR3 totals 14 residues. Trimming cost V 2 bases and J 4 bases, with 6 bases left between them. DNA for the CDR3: TGTGCCAGCAGCTTATCCGCGTATAATTCACCCCTCCACTTT. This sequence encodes CASSLSAYNSPLHF.

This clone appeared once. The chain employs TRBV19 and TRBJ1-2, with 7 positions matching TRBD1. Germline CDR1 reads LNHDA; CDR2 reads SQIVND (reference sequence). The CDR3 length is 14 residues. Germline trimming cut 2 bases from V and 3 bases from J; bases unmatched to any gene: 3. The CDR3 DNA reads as TGTGCCAGTAGTATAAGGGGGCCTGACTATGGCTACACCTTC. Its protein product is CASSIRGPDYGYTF. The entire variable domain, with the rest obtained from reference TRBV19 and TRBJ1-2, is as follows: DGGITQSPKYLFRKEGQNVTLSCEQNLNHDAMYWYRQDPGQGLRLIYYSQIVNDFQKGDIAEGYSVSREKKESFPLTVTSAQKNPTAFYLCASSIRGPDYGYTFGSGTRLTVV.

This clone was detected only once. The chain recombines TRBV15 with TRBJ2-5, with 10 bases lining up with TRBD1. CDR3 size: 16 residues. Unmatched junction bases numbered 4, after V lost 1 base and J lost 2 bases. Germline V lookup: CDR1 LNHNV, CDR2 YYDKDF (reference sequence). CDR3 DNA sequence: TGTGCCACCAGCAGAGGCGACAGGGGGCGTCAAGAGACCCAGTACTTC. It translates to CATSRGDRGRQETQYF.

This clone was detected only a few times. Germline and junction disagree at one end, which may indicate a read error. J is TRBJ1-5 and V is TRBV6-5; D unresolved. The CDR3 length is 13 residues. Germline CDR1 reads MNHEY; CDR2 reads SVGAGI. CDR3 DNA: TGTGCCATCAGTGTCGACGCAAATCAGCCCCAGCATTTT. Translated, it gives CAISVDANQPQHF.

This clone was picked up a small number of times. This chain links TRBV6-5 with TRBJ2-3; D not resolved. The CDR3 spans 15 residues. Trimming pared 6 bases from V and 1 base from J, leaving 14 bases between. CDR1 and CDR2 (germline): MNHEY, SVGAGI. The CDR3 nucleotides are TGTGCCAGCAGCCGACGAGGACCGGGCACAGATACGCAGTATTTT. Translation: CASSRRGPGTDTQYF.